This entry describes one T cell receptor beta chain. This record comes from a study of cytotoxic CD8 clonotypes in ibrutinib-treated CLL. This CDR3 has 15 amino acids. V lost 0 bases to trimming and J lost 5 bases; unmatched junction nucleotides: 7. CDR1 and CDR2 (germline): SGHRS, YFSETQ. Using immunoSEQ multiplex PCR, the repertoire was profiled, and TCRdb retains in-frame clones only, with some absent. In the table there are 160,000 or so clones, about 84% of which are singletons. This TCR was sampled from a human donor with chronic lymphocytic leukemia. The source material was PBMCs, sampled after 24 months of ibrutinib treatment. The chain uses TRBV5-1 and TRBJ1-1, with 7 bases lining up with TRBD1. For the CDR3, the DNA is TGCGCCAGCAGCTTGGCCGGACAGGTGGTTACTGAAGCTTTCTTT. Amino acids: CASSLAGQVVTEAFF.